The 6 T cell receptor beta chains given below trace back to one sample, sequenced in a study of cytomegalovirus exposure and HLA in healthy donors. The PCR contained 60 Vbeta and 13 Jbeta primers. The method was immunoSEQ multiplex PCR; TCRdb's version includes in-frame clones alone and lacks a portion of them. The listing records some 76,000 clones. Sequencing input: PBMCs. Receptor source: a boy aged 10-17 years in good health and CMV-seronegative.

This chain connects TRBV5-4 to TRBJ2-3; TRBD2 matches at 11 bases. Germline V CDR1 and CDR2: SGHNT, YYREEE (reference sequence). The CDR3 is 16 amino acids. Trimming cost V 3 bases and J 10 bases; bases outside gene matches: 13. The CDR3 loop is CASSSGLAGDRYAQYF. The CDR3 DNA follows: TGTGCCAGCAGCTCCGGACTAGCGGGCGATAGATACGCGCAGTATTTT.

The chain has TRBV6-6 and TRBJ1-2; 10 bases agree with TRBD1. The V and J ends lost 9 bases and 7 bases, in that order; junction bases with no gene match: 8. The CDR3 is made up of 13 amino acids. Germline V gene lookup returns CDR1 MNHNY and CDR2 SVGAGI (reference sequence). CDR3 bases: TGTGCCAGTCGACAGGGGGCTGCGGGTGGCTACACCTTC. Translation gives CASRQGAAGGYTF.

The CDR3 sequence is CASSYRAGYGYTF. Written as DNA, the CDR3 is TGTGCCAGCAGTTACAGGGCGGGCTATGGCTACACCTTC. The chain recombines TRBV6-5 with TRBJ1-2; D unclear. The CDR3 contains 13 residues. Deletions cut 2 bases from V and 4 bases from J, with 8 bases between. Germline values: CDR1 MNHEY, CDR2 SVGAGI.

The chain employs TRBV4-2 and TRBJ2-7; 10 bases are shared with TRBD2. The CDR3 totals 15 residues. V dropped 3 bases and J dropped 1; count of bases not matched to a gene: 3. Looked up from germline, CDR1 is LGHNA and CDR2 is YNFKEQ. This CDR3 reads CASSHRLAGSYEQYF. The CDR3 bases are TGTGCCAGCAGCCACCGACTAGCGGGTTCCTACGAGCAGTACTTC.

This chain joins TRBV19 and TRBJ1-5; D not resolved. Per germline, CDR1 LNHDA and CDR2 SQIVND (reference sequence). The CDR3 covers 15 residues. Trimming pared 11 bases from V and 2 bases from J, leaving 19 bases between. CDR3 loop: CAAKTIDGGNQPQHF. Here the CDR3 DNA reads TGTGCCGCCAAAACCATAGACGGAGGCAATCAGCCCCAGCATTTT.

The V gene is TRBV7-7, the J gene TRBJ2-7, with a possible D match to TRBD1 (5 bases). V lost 0 bases and J 5 bases, leaving 11 bases between the germline ends. The V gene's germline CDR1 is SSHAT and CDR2 FNYEAQ (reference sequence). The CDR3 spans 14 residues. CDR3 protein: CASSLAQESHEQYF. CDR3 in DNA: TGTGCCAGCAGCTTAGCACAGGAATCCCACGAGCAGTACTTC.